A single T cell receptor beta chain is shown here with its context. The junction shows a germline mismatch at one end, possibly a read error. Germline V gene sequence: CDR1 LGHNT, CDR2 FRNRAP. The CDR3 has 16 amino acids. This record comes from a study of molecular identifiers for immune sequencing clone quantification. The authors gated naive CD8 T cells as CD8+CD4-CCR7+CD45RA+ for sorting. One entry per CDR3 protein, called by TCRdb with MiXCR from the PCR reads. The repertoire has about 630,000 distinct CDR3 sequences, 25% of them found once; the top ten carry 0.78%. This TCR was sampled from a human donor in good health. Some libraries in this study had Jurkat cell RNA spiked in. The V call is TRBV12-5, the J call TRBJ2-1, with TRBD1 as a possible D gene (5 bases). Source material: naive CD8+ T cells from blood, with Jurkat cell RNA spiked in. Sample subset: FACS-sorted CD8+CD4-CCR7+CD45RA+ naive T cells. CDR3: CASGPSGFSSNNEQFF. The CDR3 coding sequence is TGTGCTAGTGGCCCCTCAGGGTTCAGCTCCAACAATGAGCAGTTCTTC. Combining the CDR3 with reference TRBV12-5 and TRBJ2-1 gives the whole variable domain DARVTQTPRHKVTEMGQEVTMRCQPILGHNTVFWYRQTMMQGLELLAYFRNRAPLDDSGMPKDRFSAEMPDATLATLKIQPSEPRDSAVYFCASGPSGFSSNNEQFFGPGTRLTVL.